The present T cell receptor beta chain was sequenced within a study of cytomegalovirus exposure and HLA in healthy donors. Study at large: The Caucasian-associated ancestry cluster contained approximately 81% of the approximately 400 genotyped donors.

A multiplex PCR was run with 60 Vbeta primers and 13 Jbeta primers. Using immunoSEQ multiplex PCR, the repertoire was profiled, and TCRdb retains in-frame clones only, with some absent. The sample shows fewer than 80,000 clones, about 72% of them seen only once. Germline V gives CDR1 MNHEY, CDR2 SMNVEV (reference sequence). There are 14 residues in the CDR3. V was clipped by 5 bases and J by 3 bases, with 14 bases between them. The chain uses TRBV27 and TRBJ2-7; no firm D call. Sequencing was done on a sample of PBMCs. This sequence was found in a man between 45 and 60 years old in good health and CMV-seropositive. CDR3 region: CASSTQNRIYEQYF. The CDR3 bases are TGTGCCAGCAGTACTCAAAATAGAATCTACGAGCAGTACTTC.